A selection of T cell receptor beta chains follows, all from one sample in a study of blood T cell repertoires in COVID-19. Produced via immunoSEQ multiplex PCR; TCRdb's table is partial and in-frame only. The table includes about 170,000 clones, about 80% detected once. The sample consisted of PBMCs or T cells enriched from blood (not recorded which). These receptors were taken from a woman in her 70s in a cohort exposed to, infected with or recovered from COVID-19 (not recorded which). Each CDR3 is given with its conserved first and last residue. The order of the fields is V gene, D gene, J gene, clone size, CDR3 DNA, CDR3 protein. The D gene is left open where the match is weak. Clone size is given for some rows only: seen once, a few or many times, or a class if the clone is expanded.

V: TRBV19; D: TRBD1; J: TRBJ1-2; size: -; DNA: TGTGCCAGTAGTCCCCGACAGGGGGCCTATGGCTACACCTTC; CDR3: CASSPRQGAYGYTF
V: TRBV7-2; D: -; J: TRBJ1-2; size: -; DNA: TGTGCCAGCAGCTTATCCAATCGGTATGGCTACACCTTC; CDR3: CASSLSNRYGYTF
V: TRBV27; D: -; J: TRBJ1-3; size: -; DNA: TGTGCCAGCAGTAAGGGGACATCCAACTCTGGAAACACCATATATTTT; CDR3: CASSKGTSNSGNTIYF
V: TRBV9; D: TRBD2; J: TRBJ2-2; size: -; DNA: TGTGCCAGCAGCGTATCGAGCGGGAGTTACGGCACCGGGGAGCTGTTTTTT; CDR3: CASSVSSGSYGTGELFF
V: TRBV7-2; D: -; J: TRBJ1-3; size: -; DNA: TGTGCCAGCAGCTTAGTCGAGGCGGTTGGAAACACCATATATTTT; CDR3: CASSLVEAVGNTIYF
V: TRBV18; D: -; J: TRBJ1-2; size: -; DNA: TGTGCCAGCTCACCAGGGCCAAACCCTAACTATGGCTACACCTTC; CDR3: CASSPGPNPNYGYTF
V: TRBV5-1; D: TRBD2; J: TRBJ2-3; size: -; DNA: TGCGCCAGCAGCACCCCGGGGGGAGTGGGAGTGCAGTATTTT; CDR3: CASSTPGGVGVQYF
V: TRBV3-1/TRBV3-2; D: -; J: TRBJ1-5; size: -; DNA: TGTGCCAGCAGCCAATATCTGCCCATCCAGGGTGGCAATCAGCCCCAGCATTTT; CDR3: CASSQYLPIQGGNQPQHF
V: TRBV20-1; D: -; J: TRBJ2-1; size: -; DNA: TGCAGTCTGTATACAGGGAATGAGCAGTTCTTC; CDR3: CSLYTGNEQFF
V: TRBV3-1/TRBV3-2; D: -; J: TRBJ2-7; size: -; DNA: TGTGCCAGCAGTTTCAGGGGCCGGGAAGCAGGGCAGTACTTC; CDR3: CASSFRGREAGQYF
V: TRBV28; D: -; J: TRBJ1-2; size: -; DNA: TGTGCCAGCAGTTTAGACAGAAACTATGGCTACACCTTC; CDR3: CASSLDRNYGYTF
V: TRBV19; D: -; J: TRBJ1-3; size: -; DNA: TGTGCCAGTAGTTCCCGAGGGACTGGAAACACCATATATTTT; CDR3: CASSSRGTGNTIYF
V: TRBV28; D: TRBD2; J: TRBJ2-1; size: -; DNA: TGTGCCAGCAGAATTACCGGGACTAGCGGTCGACCTCCTCAGTTCTTC; CDR3: CASRITGTSGRPPQFF
V: TRBV28; D: -; J: TRBJ1-2; size: -; DNA: TGTGCCAGCAGACGTGACACCAACTATGGCTACACCTTC; CDR3: CASRRDTNYGYTF
V: TRBV10-3; D: TRBD2; J: TRBJ2-5; size: -; DNA: TGTGCCATCAGTGATTCAGCGAGCGGGGAAGAGACCCAGTACTTC; CDR3: CAISDSASGEETQYF
V: TRBV15; D: -; J: TRBJ2-3; size: -; DNA: TGTGCCACCAGCAGGGGTTTAAACCGGGACTCGAGCACAGATACGCAGTATTTT; CDR3: CATSRGLNRDSSTDTQYF
V: TRBV7-9; D: -; J: TRBJ2-1; size: -; DNA: TGTGCCAGCAGCTTAGGATTAGGGCAGGGTGGGTCCAATGAGCAGTTCTTC; CDR3: CASSLGLGQGGSNEQFF
V: TRBV6-2/TRBV6-3; D: TRBD1; J: TRBJ1-2; size: once; DNA: TGTGCCAGCAGTCAACGGACAGGGATTGAATTTAACTATGGCTACACCTTC; CDR3: CASSQRTGIEFNYGYTF
V: TRBV2; D: -; J: TRBJ1-2; size: few; DNA: TGTGCCAGCAGGCCGATGGGGGGGCGACACTACACCTTC; CDR3: CASRPMGGRHYTF
V: TRBV19; D: TRBD1; J: TRBJ1-5; size: -; DNA: TGTGCCAGTAGTATAGCCCCCTCAGGGGGTCAGCCCCAGCATTTT; CDR3: CASSIAPSGGQPQHF
V: TRBV7-2; D: -; J: TRBJ2-1; size: -; DNA: TGTGCCAGCACCCTTAGCCACTACAATGAGCAGTTCTTC; CDR3: CASTLSHYNEQFF
V: TRBV2; D: -; J: TRBJ1-4; size: -; DNA: TGTGCCAGCAGTGCAGGGCCAACTAATGAAAAACTGTTTTTT; CDR3: CASSAGPTNEKLFF
V: TRBV28; D: -; J: TRBJ2-7; size: -; DNA: TGTGCCAGCAGCGCAGGCTCAAGAGAGCAGTACTTC; CDR3: CASSAGSREQYF
V: TRBV28; D: TRBD1; J: TRBJ1-5; size: -; DNA: TGTGCCAGCGCCCGGACAGGGGGCGCAGGCAATCAGCCCCAGCATTTT; CDR3: CASARTGGAGNQPQHF
V: TRBV4-3; D: -; J: TRBJ1-4; size: once; DNA: TGCGCCAGCAGCCAAGTCCAAGCGAGCGCAACTAATGAAAAACTGTTTTTT; CDR3: CASSQVQASATNEKLFF
V: TRBV10-1; D: -; J: TRBJ1-4; size: -; DNA: TGCGCCAGCCCGAGGGGGATTGCAACTAATGAAAAACTGTTTTTT; CDR3: CASPRGIATNEKLFF
V: TRBV18; D: -; J: TRBJ2-1; size: once; DNA: TGTGCCAGCTCACCCCCAGCTCAGGACAATGAGCAGTTCTTC; CDR3: CASSPPAQDNEQFF
V: TRBV12-3/TRBV12-4; D: -; J: TRBJ2-7; size: -; DNA: TGTGCCTCGGGATGGGTGCACGAGCAGTACTTC; CDR3: CASGWVHEQYF
V: TRBV30; D: -; J: TRBJ1-5; size: -; DNA: TGTGCCTGGAGTCAGGGTGTTGGACAGCCCCAGCATTTT; CDR3: CAWSQGVGQPQHF
V: TRBV6-5; D: -; J: TRBJ1-5; size: -; DNA: TGTGCCAGCAGTCTGTCGGGTGGTGGCAATCAGCCCCAGCATTTT; CDR3: CASSLSGGGNQPQHF
V: TRBV7-8; D: -; J: TRBJ1-1; size: -; DNA: TGTGCCAGCAGCTGGGCAGGCCTCCCCGCGCTTGAAGCTTTCTTT; CDR3: CASSWAGLPALEAFF
V: TRBV30; D: -; J: TRBJ1-6; size: -; DNA: TGTGCCTGGAGTGCGGGGATGAATTCACCCCTCCACTTT; CDR3: CAWSAGMNSPLHF
V: TRBV7-2; D: -; J: TRBJ1-5; size: -; DNA: TGTGCCAGCAGCTTAGGGGCAGGGAACGGTAATCAGCCCCAGCATTTT; CDR3: CASSLGAGNGNQPQHF
V: TRBV29-1; D: TRBD1; J: TRBJ2-5; size: -; DNA: TGCAGCGTCAACAGGGGGTTTGGGCAAGAGACCCAGTACTTC; CDR3: CSVNRGFGQETQYF
V: TRBV20-1; D: TRBD2; J: TRBJ2-2; size: -; DNA: TGCAGTGCTAGTTTAGCGGGAGATCGCACCGGGGAGCTGTTTTTT; CDR3: CSASLAGDRTGELFF
V: TRBV7-2; D: TRBD1; J: TRBJ1-4; size: -; DNA: TGTGCCAGCAGCCCCGGACAGGGGTGGGAAAAACTGTTTTTT; CDR3: CASSPGQGWEKLFF
V: TRBV3-1/TRBV3-2; D: TRBD2; J: TRBJ2-1; size: -; DNA: TGTGCCAGCTCTTCTAGGGAGGGCCGAGTCGGTGAGCAGTTCTTC; CDR3: CASSSREGRVGEQFF
V: TRBV21-1; D: -; J: TRBJ2-1; size: -; DNA: TGTGCCAGCAGCAATGACGTCGGTTGGGAGTCCTACAATGAGCAGTTCTTC; CDR3: CASSNDVGWESYNEQFF
V: TRBV5-1; D: -; J: TRBJ2-3; size: once; DNA: TGCGCCAGCAGCTTGGCCGGGCTAGCGCGGGATACGCAGTATTTT; CDR3: CASSLAGLARDTQYF
V: TRBV19; D: -; J: TRBJ1-4; size: -; DNA: TGTGCCAGTAGTATAGATCTAGTCGGGGGGCCCCATAATGAAAAACTGTTTTTT; CDR3: CASSIDLVGGPHNEKLFF
V: TRBV5-1; D: TRBD2; J: TRBJ2-1; size: -; DNA: TGCGCCAGCAACAGGCTAGCGGGGTCCAATGAGCAGTTCTTC; CDR3: CASNRLAGSNEQFF
V: TRBV7-9; D: TRBD1; J: TRBJ1-1; size: -; DNA: TGTGCCAGCAGCTTAGCGACAGGGGCCCAGAGCACTGAAGCTTTCTTT; CDR3: CASSLATGAQSTEAFF
V: TRBV5-5; D: -; J: TRBJ1-3; size: -; DNA: TGTGCCAGCAGCTTGCTACTGGGCACTGGAAACACCATATATTTT; CDR3: CASSLLLGTGNTIYF
V: TRBV5-1; D: -; J: TRBJ1-5; size: -; DNA: TGCGCCAGCAGTTTAGACGGGTATGCGGAGCCCCAGCATTTT; CDR3: CASSLDGYAEPQHF
V: TRBV28; D: -; J: TRBJ2-1; size: -; DNA: TGTGCCAGCAGTTTACCCGGGGCCGGGACATCCCTCTACAATGAGCAGTTCTTC; CDR3: CASSLPGAGTSLYNEQFF
V: TRBV5-1; D: TRBD1; J: TRBJ2-7; size: -; DNA: TGCGCCAGCAGCTTGGGCGACAGGGGAGCCGAGCAGTACTTC; CDR3: CASSLGDRGAEQYF
V: TRBV18; D: -; J: TRBJ1-2; size: few; DNA: TGTGCCAGCTCACAAGGCGAGGGCGCTGGCTATGGCTACACCTTC; CDR3: CASSQGEGAGYGYTF
V: TRBV12-5; D: -; J: TRBJ2-5; size: -; DNA: TGTGCTAGTGGTTGGACGGCAGGGGACCAAGAGACCCAGTACTTC; CDR3: CASGWTAGDQETQYF
V: TRBV15; D: TRBD1; J: TRBJ2-1; size: -; DNA: TGTGCCACCAGCAGATACCTCGACAGGGGCCAATTTGACAATGAGCAGTTCTTC; CDR3: CATSRYLDRGQFDNEQFF
V: TRBV24-1; D: -; J: TRBJ2-1; size: -; DNA: TGTGCCACCAGTGATTTCACGGGTGTCTCCTACAATGAGCAGTTCTTC; CDR3: CATSDFTGVSYNEQFF
V: TRBV3-1/TRBV3-2; D: -; J: TRBJ1-3; size: -; DNA: TGTGCCAGCAGCCCAGCGGCGATGTTTAACACCATATATTTT; CDR3: CASSPAAMFNTIYF
V: TRBV7-2; D: TRBD2; J: TRBJ2-7; size: -; DNA: TGTGCCAGCAGCTTATCCGGCGGGAGATCCTACGAGCAGTACTTC; CDR3: CASSLSGGRSYEQYF
V: TRBV28; D: -; J: TRBJ2-5; size: few; DNA: TGTGCCAGCAGTTTAGTAACCTCTCGGGAGACCCAGTACTTC; CDR3: CASSLVTSRETQYF
V: TRBV5-1; D: TRBD1; J: TRBJ2-5; size: -; DNA: TGCGCCAGCAGCTTACGGACAGGGGATTCTAGGGCCCAGTACTTC; CDR3: CASSLRTGDSRAQYF
V: TRBV28; D: -; J: TRBJ2-7; size: -; DNA: TGTGCCACCAGGAGGGACTACGAGCAGTACTTC; CDR3: CATRRDYEQYF
V: TRBV20-1; D: -; J: TRBJ1-2; size: -; DNA: TGCAGTGCTAGTTTAGGTGCCAGGGGAATCTATGGCTACACCTTC; CDR3: CSASLGARGIYGYTF